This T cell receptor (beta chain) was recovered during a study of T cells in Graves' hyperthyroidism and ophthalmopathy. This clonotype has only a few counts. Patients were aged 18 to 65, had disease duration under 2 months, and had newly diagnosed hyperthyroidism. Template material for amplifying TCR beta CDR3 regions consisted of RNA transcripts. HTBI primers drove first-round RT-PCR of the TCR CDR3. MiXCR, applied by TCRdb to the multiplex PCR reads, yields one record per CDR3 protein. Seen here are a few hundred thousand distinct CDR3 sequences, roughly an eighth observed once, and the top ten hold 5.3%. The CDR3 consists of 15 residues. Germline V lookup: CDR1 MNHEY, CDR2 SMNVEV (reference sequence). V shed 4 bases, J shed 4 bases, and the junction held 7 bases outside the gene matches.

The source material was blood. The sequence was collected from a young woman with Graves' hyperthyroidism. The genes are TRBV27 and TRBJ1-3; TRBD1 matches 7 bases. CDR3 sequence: CASSSDRRRGNTIYF. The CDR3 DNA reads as TGTGCCAGCAGTTCGGACAGGAGGAGGGGAAACACCATATATTTT.